The clone carrying this T cell receptor beta chain was counted between two and nine times. One junction end disagrees with the germline gene, perhaps due to a read error. The data were taken from a study of tumor-infiltrating lymphocytes in primary liver carcinoma. The wider study: Primary liver carcinoma, confirmed by histopathology, was surgically resected.

Germline DNA was also extracted, while the blood RNA originated from unsorted whole blood. Making TCR beta cDNA involved 400 to 600 ng total RNA and a constant-region primer. Three-round nested multiplex PCR performed with slightly modified ARM-PCR produced the TCR beta libraries. The study ran its first two PCR rounds for roughly 9 cycles each, using TRBV1-TRBV30 forward primers and a C-beta reverse primer. TCRdb reprocessed the multiplex PCR reads via MiXCR and lists one record per CDR3 protein. The sample has about 350,000 distinct CDR3 sequences; approximately 65% are singletons. This CDR3 region has 13 residues. Germline CDR1 and CDR2: MNHNY and SVGAGI (reference sequence).

The source of this sequence is a man in his forties or fifties with primary liver carcinoma and hepatitis B virus infection. The sequenced sample consisted of peripheral blood. The chain links TRBV6-6 to TRBJ2-1; D not certain. CDR3 region: CASSPPLSNEQLF. CDR3 DNA sequence: TGTGCCAGCAGCCCTCCTTTGAGCAATGAGCAGCTCTTC.